This paragraph reports one T cell receptor (beta chain). Its antigen is unidentified. In germline, CDR1 is ENHRY, CDR2 SYGVKD. The CDR3 runs 12 residues. V shed 4 bases and J shed 6 bases, with 8 bases lying between them. This entry is derived from a study of T-cell memory formation after mild COVID-19. Overall study findings and caveats: SARS-CoV-2 specificity of second-wave clones peaking day 37 was unconfirmed.

TCRdb reprocessed the 5' RACE reads with MiXCR, giving one entry per CDR3 protein. The repertoire holds under 450,000 distinct CDR3 sequences, with 20% to 25% as singletons. The rearrangement joins TRBV10-3 to TRBJ2-3; no definite D call. The clonotype comes from a man aged 18-30 years who had mild COVID-19 (a few samples of this study predate the infection). Cell type and time point are not known. Sequences were obtained from PBMCs or a T cell subset sorted from them (not recorded which). CDR3 protein: CAISGVRDTQYF. The DNA for the CDR3 is TGTGCCATCAGTGGAGTCCGGGATACGCAGTATTTT.